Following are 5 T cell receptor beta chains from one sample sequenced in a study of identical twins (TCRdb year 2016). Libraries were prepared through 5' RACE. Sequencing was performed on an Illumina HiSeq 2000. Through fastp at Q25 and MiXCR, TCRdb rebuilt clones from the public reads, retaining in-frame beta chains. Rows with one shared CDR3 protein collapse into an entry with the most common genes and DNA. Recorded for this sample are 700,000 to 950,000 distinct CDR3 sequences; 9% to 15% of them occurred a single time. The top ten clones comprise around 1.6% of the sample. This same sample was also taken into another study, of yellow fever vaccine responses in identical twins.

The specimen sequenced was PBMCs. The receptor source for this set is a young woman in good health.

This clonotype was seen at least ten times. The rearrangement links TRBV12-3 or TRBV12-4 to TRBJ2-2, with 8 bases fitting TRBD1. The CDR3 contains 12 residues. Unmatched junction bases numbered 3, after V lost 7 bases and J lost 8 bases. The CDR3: CASTDRGGELFF. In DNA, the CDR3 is TGTGCCAGCACCGACAGGGGTGGGGAGCTGTTTTTT.

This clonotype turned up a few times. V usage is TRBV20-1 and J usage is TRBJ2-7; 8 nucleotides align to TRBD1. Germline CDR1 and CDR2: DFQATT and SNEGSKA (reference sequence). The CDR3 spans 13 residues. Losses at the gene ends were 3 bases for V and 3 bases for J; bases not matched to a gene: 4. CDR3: CSASQGAGYEQYV. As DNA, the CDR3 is TGCAGTGCTAGTCAGGGGGCTGGCTACGAGCAGTACGTC.

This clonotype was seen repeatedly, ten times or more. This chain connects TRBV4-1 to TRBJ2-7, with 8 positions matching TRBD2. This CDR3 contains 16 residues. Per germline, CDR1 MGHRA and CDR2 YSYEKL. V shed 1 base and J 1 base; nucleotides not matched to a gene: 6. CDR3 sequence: CASSQGRGGPSYEQYF. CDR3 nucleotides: TGCGCCAGCAGCCAAGGCCGGGGGGGGCCATCCTACGAGCAGTACTTC.

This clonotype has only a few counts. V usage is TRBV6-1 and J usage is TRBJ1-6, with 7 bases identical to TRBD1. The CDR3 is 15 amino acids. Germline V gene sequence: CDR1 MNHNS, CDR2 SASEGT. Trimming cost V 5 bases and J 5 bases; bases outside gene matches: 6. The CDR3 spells CASSRSGTDNSPLHF. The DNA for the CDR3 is TGTGCCAGCAGTCGTTCCGGGACAGATAATTCACCCCTCCACTTT.

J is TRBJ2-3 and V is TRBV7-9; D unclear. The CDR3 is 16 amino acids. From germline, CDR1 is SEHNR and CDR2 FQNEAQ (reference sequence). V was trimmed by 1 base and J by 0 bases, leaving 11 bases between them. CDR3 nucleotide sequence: TGTGCCAGCAGCTTAGTCAGTGGGTACAGCACAGATACGCAGTATTTT. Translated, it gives CASSLVSGYSTDTQYF.